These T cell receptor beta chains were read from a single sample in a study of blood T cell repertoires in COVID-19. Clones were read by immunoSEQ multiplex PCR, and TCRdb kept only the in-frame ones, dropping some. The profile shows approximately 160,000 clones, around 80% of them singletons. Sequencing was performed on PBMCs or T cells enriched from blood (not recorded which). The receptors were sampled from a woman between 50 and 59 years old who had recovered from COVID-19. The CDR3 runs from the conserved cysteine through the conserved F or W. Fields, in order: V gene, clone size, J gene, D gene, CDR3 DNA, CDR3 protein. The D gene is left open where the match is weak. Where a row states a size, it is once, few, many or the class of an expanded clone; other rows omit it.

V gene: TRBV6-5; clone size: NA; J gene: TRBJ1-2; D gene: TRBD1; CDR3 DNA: TGTGCCAGCAGTATTCGGACAGGGGCCTATGGCTACACCTTC; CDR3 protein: CASSIRTGAYGYTF
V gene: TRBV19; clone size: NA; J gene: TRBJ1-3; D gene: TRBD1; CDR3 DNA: TGTGCCAGTAGTAGCACAGGGACAGGGCCTGGAAACACCATATATTTT; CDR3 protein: CASSSTGTGPGNTIYF
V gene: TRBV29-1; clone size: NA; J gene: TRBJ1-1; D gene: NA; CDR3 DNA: TGCAGCGTTGTAGTTGAGCCGAACACTGAAGCTTTCTTT; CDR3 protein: CSVVVEPNTEAFF
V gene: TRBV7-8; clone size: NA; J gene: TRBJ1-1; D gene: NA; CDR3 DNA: TGTGCCGTCCAGGGAGGAGGGTACGGTGAAGCTTTCTTT; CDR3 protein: CAVQGGGYGEAFF
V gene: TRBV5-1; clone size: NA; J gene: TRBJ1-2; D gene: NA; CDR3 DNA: TGCGCCAGCAGCTTGTCTCCAGGGCAACTCTCTAATGGCTACACCTTC; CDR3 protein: CASSLSPGQLSNGYTF
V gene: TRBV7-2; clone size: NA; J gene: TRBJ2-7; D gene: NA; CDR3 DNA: TGTGCCAGCAGCTTAGGGCCCGGGGAAGTCTACGAGCAGTACTTC; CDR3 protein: CASSLGPGEVYEQYF
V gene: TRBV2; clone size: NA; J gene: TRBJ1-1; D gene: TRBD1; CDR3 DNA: TGTGCCAGCAGTTCCGGGACAGGGGCTGAAGCTTTCTTT; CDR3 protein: CASSSGTGAEAFF
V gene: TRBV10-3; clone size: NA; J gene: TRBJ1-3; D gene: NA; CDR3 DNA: TGTGCCATCAGACAAGACAGGAATGAGATGAACACCATATATTTT; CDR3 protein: CAIRQDRNEMNTIYF
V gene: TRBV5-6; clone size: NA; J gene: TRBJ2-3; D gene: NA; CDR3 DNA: TGTGCCAGCAGCTCCAACAGGATCACAGATACGCAGTATTTT; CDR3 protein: CASSSNRITDTQYF
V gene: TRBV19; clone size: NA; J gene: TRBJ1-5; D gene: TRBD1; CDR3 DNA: TGTGCCAGTACTTTCGGGACAGAAATAAATCAGCCCCAGCATTTT; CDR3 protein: CASTFGTEINQPQHF
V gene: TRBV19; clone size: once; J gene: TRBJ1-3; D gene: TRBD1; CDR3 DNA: TGTGCCAGTAGTTCGGGACAGGGGGCTAGTACGGGAAACACCATATATTTT; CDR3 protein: CASSSGQGASTGNTIYF
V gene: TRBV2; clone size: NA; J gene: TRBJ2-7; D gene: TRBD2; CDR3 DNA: TGTGCCAGCAGTGGTGCGGGAGGGCCGAGAATCGAGCAGTACTTC; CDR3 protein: CASSGAGGPRIEQYF
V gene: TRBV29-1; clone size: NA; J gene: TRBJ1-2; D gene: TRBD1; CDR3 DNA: TGCAGCGCCCTCGGACAGGGCGAATATGGCTACACCTTC; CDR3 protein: CSALGQGEYGYTF
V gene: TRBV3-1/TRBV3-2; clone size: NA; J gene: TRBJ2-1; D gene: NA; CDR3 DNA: TGTGCCAGCAGCCAAGTGAGGTATGAGCAGTTCTTC; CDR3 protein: CASSQVRYEQFF
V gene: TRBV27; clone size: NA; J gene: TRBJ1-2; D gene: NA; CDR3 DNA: TGTGCCAGCAGTTTGGGCAGGGGCCATGGCTACACCTTC; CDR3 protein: CASSLGRGHGYTF
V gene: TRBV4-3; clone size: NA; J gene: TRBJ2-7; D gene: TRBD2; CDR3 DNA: TGCGCCAGCAAACGGGGACTAGCGGGTTCCTACGAGCAGTACTTC; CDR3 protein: CASKRGLAGSYEQYF
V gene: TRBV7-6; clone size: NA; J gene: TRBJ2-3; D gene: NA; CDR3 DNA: TGTGCCAGCAGCCCTTTGTCCACGGCAGATACGCAGTATTTT; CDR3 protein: CASSPLSTADTQYF
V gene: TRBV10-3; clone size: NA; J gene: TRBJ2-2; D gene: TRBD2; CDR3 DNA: TGTGCCATCAGTCCGGGGGGGACACAGACAAAGCTGTTTTTT; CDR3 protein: CAISPGGTQTKLFF
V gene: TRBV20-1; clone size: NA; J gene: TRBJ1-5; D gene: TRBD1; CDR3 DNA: TGCAGTGGAGGGGGCTTTCAGCCCCAGCATTTT; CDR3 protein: CSGGGFQPQHF
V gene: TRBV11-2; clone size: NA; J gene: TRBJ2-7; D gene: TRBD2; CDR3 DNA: TGTGCCAGCAGCTTAGGTATAGGCGGGAGTTACGAGCAGTACTTC; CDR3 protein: CASSLGIGGSYEQYF
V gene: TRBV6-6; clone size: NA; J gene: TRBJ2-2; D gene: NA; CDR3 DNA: TGTGCCAGCAGTTACGCCAGGGTACGAGGGGAGCTGTTTTTT; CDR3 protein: CASSYARVRGELFF
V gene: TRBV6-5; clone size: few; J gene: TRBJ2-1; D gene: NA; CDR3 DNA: TGTGCCAGCACCTTACAGGGCCTCAGCTACAATGAGCAGTTCTTC; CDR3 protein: CASTLQGLSYNEQFF
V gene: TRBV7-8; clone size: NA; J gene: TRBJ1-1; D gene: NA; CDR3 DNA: TGTGCCAGCAGCAAAAACGCAGGCACTGAAGCTTTCTTT; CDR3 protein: CASSKNAGTEAFF
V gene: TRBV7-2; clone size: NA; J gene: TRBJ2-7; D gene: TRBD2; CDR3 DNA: TGTGCCAGCAGCTCCCCCGGGACTAGATCCTACGAGCAGTACTTC; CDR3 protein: CASSSPGTRSYEQYF
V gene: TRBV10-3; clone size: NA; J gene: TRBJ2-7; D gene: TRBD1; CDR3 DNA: TGTGCCGCCTCGAGTGGCCGGGACAGGTCCTACGAGCAGTACTTC; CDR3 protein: CAASSGRDRSYEQYF
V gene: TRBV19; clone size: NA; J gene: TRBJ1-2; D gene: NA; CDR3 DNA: TGTGCCAGTAGTTTACAGGGTTATGACGGCTACACCTTC; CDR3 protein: CASSLQGYDGYTF
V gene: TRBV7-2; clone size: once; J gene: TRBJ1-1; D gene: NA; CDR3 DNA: TGTGCCAGCAGCTTACAGCCGAGCGTAACTGAAGCTTTCTTT; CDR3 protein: CASSLQPSVTEAFF
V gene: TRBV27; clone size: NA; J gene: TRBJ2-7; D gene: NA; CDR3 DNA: TGTGCCAGCAGTTCGGGAGATGATCCCTACGAGCAGTACTTC; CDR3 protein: CASSSGDDPYEQYF
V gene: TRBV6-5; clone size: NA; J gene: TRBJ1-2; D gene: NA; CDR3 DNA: TGTGCCAGCAGTTACTCCGGGGGCTATGGCTACACCTTC; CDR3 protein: CASSYSGGYGYTF
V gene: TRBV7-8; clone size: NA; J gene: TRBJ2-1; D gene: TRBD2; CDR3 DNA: TGTGCCAGCAGCTCCCGTGGACTAGCGGAGGTCTACAATGAGCAGTTCTTC; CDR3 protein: CASSSRGLAEVYNEQFF
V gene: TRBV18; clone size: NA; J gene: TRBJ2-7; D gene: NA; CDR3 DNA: TGTGCCAGCTCACCAGCCGGAGGCTACGAGCAGTACTTC; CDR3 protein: CASSPAGGYEQYF
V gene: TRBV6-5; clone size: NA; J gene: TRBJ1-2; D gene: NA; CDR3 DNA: TGTGCCAGCAGTCTAACCTTCCGGGAGACCTATGGCTACACCTTC; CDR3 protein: CASSLTFRETYGYTF
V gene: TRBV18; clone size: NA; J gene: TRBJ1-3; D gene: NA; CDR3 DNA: TGTGCCAGCTCACCGGACAGCTCTGGAAACACCATATATTTT; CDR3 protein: CASSPDSSGNTIYF
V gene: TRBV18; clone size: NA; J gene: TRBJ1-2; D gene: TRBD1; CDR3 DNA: TGTGCCAGCTCACAGGGACAGGGGGCTTATGGCTACACCTTC; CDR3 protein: CASSQGQGAYGYTF